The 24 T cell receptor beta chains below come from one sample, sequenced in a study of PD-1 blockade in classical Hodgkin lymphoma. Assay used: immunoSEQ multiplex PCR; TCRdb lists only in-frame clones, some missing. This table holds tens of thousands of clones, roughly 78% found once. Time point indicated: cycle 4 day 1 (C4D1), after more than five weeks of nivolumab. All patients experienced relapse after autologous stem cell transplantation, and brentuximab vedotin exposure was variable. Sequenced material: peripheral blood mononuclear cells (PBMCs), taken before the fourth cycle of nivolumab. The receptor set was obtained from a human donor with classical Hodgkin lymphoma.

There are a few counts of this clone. CDR3 sequence: CASNEMFSYEKLFF. In DNA, the CDR3 is TGTGCCAGTAATGAAATGTTTTCATACGAAAAACTGTTTTTT. This chain links TRBV19 with TRBJ1-4; D is unclear. Germline CDR1 LNHDA, CDR2 SQIVND (reference sequence). The CDR3 totals 14 residues. V was shortened by 7 bases and J by 8 bases, with 17 bases between the two germline ends.

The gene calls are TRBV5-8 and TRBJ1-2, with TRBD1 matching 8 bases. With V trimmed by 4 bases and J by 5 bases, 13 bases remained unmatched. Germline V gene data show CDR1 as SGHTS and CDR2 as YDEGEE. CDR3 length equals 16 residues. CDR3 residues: CASSVITGQGGYGYTF. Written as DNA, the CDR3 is TGTGCCAGCAGCGTTATAACCGGACAGGGCGGTTATGGCTACACCTTC.

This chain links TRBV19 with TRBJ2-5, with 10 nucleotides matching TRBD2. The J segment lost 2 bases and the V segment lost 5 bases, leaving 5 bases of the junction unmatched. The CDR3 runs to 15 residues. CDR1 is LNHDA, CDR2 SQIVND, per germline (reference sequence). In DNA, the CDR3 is TGTGCCAGTAGTCCTTCAGCGGGGGGGCAAGAGACCCAGTACTTC. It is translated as CASSPSAGGQETQYF.

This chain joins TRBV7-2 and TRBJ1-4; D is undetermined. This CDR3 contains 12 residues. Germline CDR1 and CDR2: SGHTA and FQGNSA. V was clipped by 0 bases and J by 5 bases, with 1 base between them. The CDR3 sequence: CASSLANEKLFF. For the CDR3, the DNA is TGTGCCAGCAGCTTAGCGAATGAAAAACTGTTTTTT.

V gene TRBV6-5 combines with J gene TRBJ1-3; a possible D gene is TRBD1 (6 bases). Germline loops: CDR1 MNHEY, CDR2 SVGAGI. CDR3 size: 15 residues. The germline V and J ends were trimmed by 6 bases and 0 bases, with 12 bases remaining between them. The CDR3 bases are TGTGCCAGCAGGAGGGGGATTCACTCTGGAAACACCATATATTTT. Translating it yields CASRRGIHSGNTIYF.

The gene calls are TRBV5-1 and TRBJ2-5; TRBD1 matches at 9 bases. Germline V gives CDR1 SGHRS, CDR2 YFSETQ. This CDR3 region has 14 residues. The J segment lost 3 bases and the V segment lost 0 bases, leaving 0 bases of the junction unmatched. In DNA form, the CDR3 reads TGCGCCAGCAGCTTGGGGACAGGGGAAGAGACCCAGTACTTC. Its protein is CASSLGTGEETQYF.

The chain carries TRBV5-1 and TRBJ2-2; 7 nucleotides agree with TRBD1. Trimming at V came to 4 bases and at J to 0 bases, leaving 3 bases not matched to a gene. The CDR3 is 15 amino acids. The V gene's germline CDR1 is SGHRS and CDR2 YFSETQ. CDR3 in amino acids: CASSPGTANTGELFF. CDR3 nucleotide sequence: TGCGCCAGCAGCCCCGGGACAGCGAACACCGGGGAGCTGTTTTTT.

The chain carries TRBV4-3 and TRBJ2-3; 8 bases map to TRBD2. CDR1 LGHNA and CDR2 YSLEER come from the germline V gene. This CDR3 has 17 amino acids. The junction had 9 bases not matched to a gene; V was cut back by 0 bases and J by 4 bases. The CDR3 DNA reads TGCGCCAGCAGCCAAGATCTCCCGGGGGGGCAAGCAGATACGCAGTATTTT. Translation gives CASSQDLPGGQADTQYF.

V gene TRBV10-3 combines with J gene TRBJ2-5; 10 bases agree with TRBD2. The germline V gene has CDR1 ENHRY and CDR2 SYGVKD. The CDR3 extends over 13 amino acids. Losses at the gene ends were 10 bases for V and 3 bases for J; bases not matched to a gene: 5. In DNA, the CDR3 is TGTGCCACCGGACTAGCGGCAAAAGAGACCCAGTACTTC. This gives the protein CATGLAAKETQYF.

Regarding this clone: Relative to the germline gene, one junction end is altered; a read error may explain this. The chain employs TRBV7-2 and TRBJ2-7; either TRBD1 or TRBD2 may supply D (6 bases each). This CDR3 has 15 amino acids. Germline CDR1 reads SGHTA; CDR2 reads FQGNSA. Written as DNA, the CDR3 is TGCGCCAGCAGCCAAGAACGCTACCCGGGGGCCGAGCAGTACTTC. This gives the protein CASSQERYPGAEQYF.

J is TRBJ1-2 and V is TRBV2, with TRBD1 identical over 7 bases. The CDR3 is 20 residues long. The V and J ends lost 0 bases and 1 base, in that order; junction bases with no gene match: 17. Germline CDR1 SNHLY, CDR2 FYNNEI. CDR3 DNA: TGTGCCAGCAGTGAAGCGCTTCGGGACAGCCTAGCATTCCTTAACTATGGCTACACCTTC. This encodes CASSEALRDSLAFLNYGYTF.

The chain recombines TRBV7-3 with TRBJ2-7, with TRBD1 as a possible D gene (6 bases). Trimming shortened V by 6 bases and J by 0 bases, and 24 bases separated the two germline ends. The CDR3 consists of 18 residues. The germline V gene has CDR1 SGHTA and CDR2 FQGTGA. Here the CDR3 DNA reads TGTGCCAGCAGTTTACCCGATCTGACAGGCAACATCTCCTACGAGCAGTACTTC. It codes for CASSLPDLTGNISYEQYF.

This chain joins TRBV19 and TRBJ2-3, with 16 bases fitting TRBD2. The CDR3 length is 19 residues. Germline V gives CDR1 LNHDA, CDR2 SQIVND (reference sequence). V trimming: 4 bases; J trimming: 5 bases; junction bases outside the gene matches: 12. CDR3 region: CASSKLGTSGGARIDTQYF. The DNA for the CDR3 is TGTGCCAGTAGTAAACTAGGGACTAGCGGGGGGGCGAGGATAGATACGCAGTATTTT.

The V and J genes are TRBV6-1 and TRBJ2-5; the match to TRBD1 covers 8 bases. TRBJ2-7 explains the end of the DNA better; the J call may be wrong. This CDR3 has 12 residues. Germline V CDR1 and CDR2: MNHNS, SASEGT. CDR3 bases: TGTGCCAGCACCGGGACAGGCTACGAGCAGTACTTC. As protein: CASTGTGYEQYF.

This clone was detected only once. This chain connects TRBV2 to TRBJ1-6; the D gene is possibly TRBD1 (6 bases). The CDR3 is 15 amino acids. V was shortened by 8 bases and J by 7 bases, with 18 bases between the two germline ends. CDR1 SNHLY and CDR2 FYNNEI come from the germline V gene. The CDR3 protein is CASSYLGRGNSPLHF. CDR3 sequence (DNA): TGTGCCAGCTCGTACCTCGGGAGGGGGAATTCACCCCTCCACTTT.

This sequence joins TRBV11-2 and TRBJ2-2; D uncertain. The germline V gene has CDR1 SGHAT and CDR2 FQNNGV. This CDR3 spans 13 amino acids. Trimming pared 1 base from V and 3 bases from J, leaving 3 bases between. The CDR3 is CASSLGHTGELFF. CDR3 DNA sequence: TGTGCCAGCAGCTTAGGGCACACCGGGGAGCTGTTTTTT.

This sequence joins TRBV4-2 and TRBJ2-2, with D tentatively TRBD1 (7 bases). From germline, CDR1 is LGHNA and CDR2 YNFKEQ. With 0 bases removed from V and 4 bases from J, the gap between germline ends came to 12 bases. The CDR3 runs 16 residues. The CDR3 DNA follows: TGTGCCAGCAGCCAAGAAGGAGGGGGCCGCACCGGGGAGCTGTTTTTT. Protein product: CASSQEGGGRTGELFF.

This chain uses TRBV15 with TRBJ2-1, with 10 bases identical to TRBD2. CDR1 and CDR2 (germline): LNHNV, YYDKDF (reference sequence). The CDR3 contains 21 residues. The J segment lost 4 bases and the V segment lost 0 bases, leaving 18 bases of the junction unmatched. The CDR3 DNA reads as TGTGCCACCAGCAGAGATCTGCCTCTTCTGTTACTAGCGGGGTATTACAATGAGCAGTTCTTC. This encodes CATSRDLPLLLLAGYYNEQFF.

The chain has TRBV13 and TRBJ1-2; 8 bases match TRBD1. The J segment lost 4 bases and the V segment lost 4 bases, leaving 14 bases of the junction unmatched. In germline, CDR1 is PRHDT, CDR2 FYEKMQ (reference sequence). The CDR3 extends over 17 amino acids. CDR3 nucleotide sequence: TGTGCCAGCAGCTCCAGGGGGCACCGGCGAAGCCTCTATGGCTACACCTTC. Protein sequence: CASSSRGHRRSLYGYTF.

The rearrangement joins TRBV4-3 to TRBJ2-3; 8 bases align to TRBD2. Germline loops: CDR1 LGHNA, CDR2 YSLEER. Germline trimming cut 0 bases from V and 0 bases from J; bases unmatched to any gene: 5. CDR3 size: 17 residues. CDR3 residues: CASSQDLLAESTDTQYF. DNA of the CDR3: TGCGCCAGCAGCCAAGATCTACTAGCGGAAAGCACAGATACGCAGTATTTT.

The CDR3, as DNA: TGTGCCAGCAGTGAATATGGCAGCCCCTACGAGCAGTACTTC. It codes for CASSEYGSPYEQYF. V gene TRBV25-1 combines with J gene TRBJ2-7; D gene ambiguous. The CDR3 consists of 14 residues. CDR1 is MGHDK, CDR2 SYGVNS, per germline. Trimming left V 0 bases short and J 2 bases short, with 8 bases between.

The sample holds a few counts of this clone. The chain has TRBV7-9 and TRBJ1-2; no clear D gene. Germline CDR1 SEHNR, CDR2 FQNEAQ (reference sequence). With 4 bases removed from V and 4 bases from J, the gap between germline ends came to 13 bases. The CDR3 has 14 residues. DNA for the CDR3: TGTGCCAGCAGCTCAAACAGAGAGGGCTATGGCTACACCTTC. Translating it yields CASSSNREGYGYTF. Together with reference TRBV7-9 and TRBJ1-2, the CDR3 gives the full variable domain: DTGVSQNPRHKITKRGQNVTFRCDPISEHNRLYWYRQTLGQGPEFLTYFQNEAQLEKSRLLSDRFSAERPKGSFSTLEIQRTEQGDSAMYLCASSSNREGYGYTFGSGTRLTVV.

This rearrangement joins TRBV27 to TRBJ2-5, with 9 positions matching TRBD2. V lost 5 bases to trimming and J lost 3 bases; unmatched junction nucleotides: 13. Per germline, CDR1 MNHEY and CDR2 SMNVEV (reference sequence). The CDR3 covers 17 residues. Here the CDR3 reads CASSPTDLAGFKETQYF. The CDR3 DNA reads TGTGCCAGCAGTCCTACGGACCTAGCGGGGTTTAAAGAGACCCAGTACTTC.

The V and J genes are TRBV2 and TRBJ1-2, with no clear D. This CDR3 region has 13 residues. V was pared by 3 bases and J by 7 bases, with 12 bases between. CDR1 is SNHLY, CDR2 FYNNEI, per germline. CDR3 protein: CASSDPGEAGYTF. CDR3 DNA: TGTGCCAGCAGTGACCCCGGGGAGGCTGGCTACACCTTC.